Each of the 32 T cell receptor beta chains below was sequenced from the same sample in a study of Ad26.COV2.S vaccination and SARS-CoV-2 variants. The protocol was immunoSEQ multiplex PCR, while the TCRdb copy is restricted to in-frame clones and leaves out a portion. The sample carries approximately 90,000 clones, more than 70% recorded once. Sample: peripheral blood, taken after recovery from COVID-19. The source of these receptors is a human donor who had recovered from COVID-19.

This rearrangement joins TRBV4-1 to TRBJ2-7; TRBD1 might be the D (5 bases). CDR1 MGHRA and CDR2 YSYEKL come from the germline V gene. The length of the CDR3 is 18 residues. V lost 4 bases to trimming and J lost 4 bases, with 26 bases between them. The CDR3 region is CASSPPPGRVSGAYEQYF. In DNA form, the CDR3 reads TGCGCCAGCAGCCCCCCCCCGGGCAGGGTTAGTGGGGCTTACGAGCAGTACTTC.

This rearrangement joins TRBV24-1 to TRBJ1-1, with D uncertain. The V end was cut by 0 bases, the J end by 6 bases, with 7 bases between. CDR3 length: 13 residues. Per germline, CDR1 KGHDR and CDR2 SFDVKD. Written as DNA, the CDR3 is TGTGCCACCAGTGATTTGGGTTCCGCTGAAGCTTTCTTT. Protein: CATSDLGSAEAFF.

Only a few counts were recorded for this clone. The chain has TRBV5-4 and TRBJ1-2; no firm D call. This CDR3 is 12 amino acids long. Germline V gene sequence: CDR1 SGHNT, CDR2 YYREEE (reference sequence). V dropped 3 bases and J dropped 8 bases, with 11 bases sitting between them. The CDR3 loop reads CASSSPLSGYTF. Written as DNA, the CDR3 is TGTGCCAGCAGCTCCCCCCTTAGCGGCTACACCTTC.

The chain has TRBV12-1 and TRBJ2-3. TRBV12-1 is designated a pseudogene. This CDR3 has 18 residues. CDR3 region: CASSPEFRKSSLPDTQYF. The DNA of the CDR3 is TGTGCCAGCAGCCCCGAGTTTCGGAAGAGCAGTCTTCCGGATACGCAGTATTTT.

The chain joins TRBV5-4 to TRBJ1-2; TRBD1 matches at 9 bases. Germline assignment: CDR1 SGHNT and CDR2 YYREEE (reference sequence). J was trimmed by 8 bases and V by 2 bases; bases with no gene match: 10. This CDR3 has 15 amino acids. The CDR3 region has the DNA TGTGCCAGCAGCTTAGCCTTTAGGACAGGGGACGGCTACACCTTC. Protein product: CASSLAFRTGDGYTF.

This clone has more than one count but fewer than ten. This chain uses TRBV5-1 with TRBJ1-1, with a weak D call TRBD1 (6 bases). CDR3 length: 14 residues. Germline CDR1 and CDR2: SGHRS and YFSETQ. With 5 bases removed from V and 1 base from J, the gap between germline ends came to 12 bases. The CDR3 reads CASRPGQTNTEAFF. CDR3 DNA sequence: TGCGCCAGCAGGCCAGGACAGACGAACACTGAAGCTTTCTTT. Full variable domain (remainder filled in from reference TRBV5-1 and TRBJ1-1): KAGVTQTPRYLIKTRGQQVTLSCSPISGHRSVSWYQQTPGQGLQFLFEYFSETQRNKGNFPGRFSGRQFSNSRSEMNVSTLELGDSALYLCASRPGQTNTEAFFGQGTRLTVV.

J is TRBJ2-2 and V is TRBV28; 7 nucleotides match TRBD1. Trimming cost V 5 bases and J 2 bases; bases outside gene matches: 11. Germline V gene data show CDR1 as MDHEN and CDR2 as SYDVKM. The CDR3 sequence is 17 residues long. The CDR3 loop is CASSTWDRGKNTGELFF. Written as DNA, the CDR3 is TGTGCCAGCAGTACATGGGACAGAGGGAAAAACACCGGGGAGCTGTTTTTT. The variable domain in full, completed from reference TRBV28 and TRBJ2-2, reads DVKVTQSSRYLVKRTGEKVFLECVQDMDHENMFWYRQDPGLGLRLIYFSYDVKMKEKGDIPEGYSVSREKKERFSLILESASTNQTSMYLCASSTWDRGKNTGELFFGEGSRLTVL.

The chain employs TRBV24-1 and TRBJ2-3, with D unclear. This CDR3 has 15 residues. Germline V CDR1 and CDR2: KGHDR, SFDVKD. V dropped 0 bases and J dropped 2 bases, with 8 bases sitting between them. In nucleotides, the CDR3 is TGTGCCACCAGTGATTTGTGGGGAAACACAGATACGCAGTATTTT. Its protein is CATSDLWGNTDTQYF.

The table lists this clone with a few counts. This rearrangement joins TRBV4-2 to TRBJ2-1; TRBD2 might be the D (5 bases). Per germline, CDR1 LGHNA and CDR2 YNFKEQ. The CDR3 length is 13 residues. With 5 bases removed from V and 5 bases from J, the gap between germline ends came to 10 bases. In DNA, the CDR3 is TGTGCCAGCAGCACCCGGACTGACAATGAGCAGTTCTTC. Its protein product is CASSTRTDNEQFF.

The DNA of the CDR3 is TGTGCCAGCAGCGTAGCGGGGGCGGAGGATACGCAGTATTTT. Protein product: CASSVAGAEDTQYF. This rearrangement joins TRBV9 to TRBJ2-3; TRBD1 or TRBD2 may be the D gene (6 bases each). The CDR3 is 14 amino acids. CDR1 SGDLS and CDR2 YYNGEE come from the germline V gene. The germline V and J ends were trimmed by 0 bases and 6 bases, with 11 bases remaining between them.

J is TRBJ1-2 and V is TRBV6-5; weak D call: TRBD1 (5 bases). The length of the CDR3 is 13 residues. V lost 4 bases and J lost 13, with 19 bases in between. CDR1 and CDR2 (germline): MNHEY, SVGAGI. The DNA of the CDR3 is TGTGCCAGCAGTTCAGTCCCGGGACTAAGCTGCACCTTC. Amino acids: CASSSVPGLSCTF.

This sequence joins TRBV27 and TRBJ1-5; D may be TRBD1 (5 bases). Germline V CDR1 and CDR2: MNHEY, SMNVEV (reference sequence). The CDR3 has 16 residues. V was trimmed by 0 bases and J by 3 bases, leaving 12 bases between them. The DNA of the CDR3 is TGTGCCAGCAGTTTATCGGGACGGACGATCAATCAGCCCCAGCATTTT. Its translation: CASSLSGRTINQPQHF.

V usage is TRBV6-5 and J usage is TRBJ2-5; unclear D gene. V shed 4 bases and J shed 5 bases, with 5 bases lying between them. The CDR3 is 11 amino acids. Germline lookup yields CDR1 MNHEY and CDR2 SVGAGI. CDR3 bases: TGTGCCAGCAGTTCAAGCGAGACCCAGTACTTC. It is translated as CASSSSETQYF.

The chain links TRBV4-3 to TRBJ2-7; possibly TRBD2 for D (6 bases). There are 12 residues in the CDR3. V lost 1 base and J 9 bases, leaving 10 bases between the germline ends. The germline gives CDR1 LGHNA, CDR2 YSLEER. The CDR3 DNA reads TGCGCCAGCAGCCAAGGAGCGGGTAGGCAGTACTTC. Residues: CASSQGAGRQYF.

CDR3 region: CASSPHSASGAFF. The CDR3 DNA reads TGTGCCAGCAGCCCACACTCGGCCAGCGGGGCTTTCTTT. The genes are TRBV7-9 and TRBJ1-1; D remains ambiguous. Looked up from germline, CDR1 is SEHNR and CDR2 is FQNEAQ (reference sequence). The length of the CDR3 is 13 residues. V lost 5 bases to trimming and J lost 11 bases, with 18 bases between them.

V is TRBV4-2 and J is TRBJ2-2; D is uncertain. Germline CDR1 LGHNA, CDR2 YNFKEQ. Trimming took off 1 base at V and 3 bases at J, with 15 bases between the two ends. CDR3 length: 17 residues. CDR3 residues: CASSQVALGRDTGELFF. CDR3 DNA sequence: TGTGCCAGCAGCCAAGTGGCTCTGGGTAGGGACACCGGGGAGCTGTTTTTT.

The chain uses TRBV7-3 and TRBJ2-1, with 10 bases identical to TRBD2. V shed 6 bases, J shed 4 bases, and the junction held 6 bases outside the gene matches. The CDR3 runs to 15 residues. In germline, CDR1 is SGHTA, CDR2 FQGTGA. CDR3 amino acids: CASRSGTSEYNEQFF. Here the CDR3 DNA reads TGTGCCAGCAGATCCGGGACTAGCGAATACAATGAGCAGTTCTTC.

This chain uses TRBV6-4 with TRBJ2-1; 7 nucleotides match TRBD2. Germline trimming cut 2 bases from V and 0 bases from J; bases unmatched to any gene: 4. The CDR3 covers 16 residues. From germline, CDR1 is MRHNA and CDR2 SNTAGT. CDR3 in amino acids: CASSDSLADSYNEQFF. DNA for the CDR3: TGTGCCAGCAGTGACAGCCTAGCGGACTCCTACAATGAGCAGTTCTTC.

The CDR3 here is CASSVATGGAYEQYF. The CDR3 nucleotides read TGTGCCAGCAGCGTAGCCACAGGTGGCGCCTACGAGCAGTACTTC. This rearrangement joins TRBV9 to TRBJ2-7, with TRBD1 as a possible D gene (5 bases). CDR1 and CDR2 (germline): SGDLS, YYNGEE. Trimming took off 0 bases at V and 2 bases at J, with 12 bases between the two ends. This CDR3 comprises 15 residues.

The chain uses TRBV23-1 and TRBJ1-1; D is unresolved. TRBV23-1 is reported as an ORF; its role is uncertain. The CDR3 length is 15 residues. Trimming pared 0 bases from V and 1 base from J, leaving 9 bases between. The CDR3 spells CASSQSGHGNTEAFF. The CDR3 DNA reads TGCGCCAGCAGTCAATCAGGTCACGGGAACACTGAAGCTTTCTTT.

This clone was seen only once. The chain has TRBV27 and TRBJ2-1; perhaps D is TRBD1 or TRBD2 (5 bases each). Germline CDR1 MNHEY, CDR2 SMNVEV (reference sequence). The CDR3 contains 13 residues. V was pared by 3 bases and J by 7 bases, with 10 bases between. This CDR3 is CASSFREWNEQFF. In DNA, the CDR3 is TGTGCCAGCAGTTTCAGGGAGTGGAATGAGCAGTTCTTC.

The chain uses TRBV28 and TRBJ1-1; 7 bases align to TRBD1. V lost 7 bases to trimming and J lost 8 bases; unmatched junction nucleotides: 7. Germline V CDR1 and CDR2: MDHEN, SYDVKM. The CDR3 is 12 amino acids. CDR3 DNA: TGTGCCAGCATTTATCAGGGGGGGGAAGCTTTCTTT. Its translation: CASIYQGGEAFF. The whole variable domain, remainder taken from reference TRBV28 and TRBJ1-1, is DVKVTQSSRYLVKRTGEKVFLECVQDMDHENMFWYRQDPGLGLRLIYFSYDVKMKEKGDIPEGYSVSREKKERFSLILESASTNQTSMYLCASIYQGGEAFFGQGTRLTVV.

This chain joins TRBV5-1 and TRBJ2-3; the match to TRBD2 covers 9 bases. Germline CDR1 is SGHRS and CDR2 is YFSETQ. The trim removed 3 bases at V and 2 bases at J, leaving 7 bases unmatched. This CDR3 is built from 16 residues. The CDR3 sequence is CASSWPLAGYTDTQYF. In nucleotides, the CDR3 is TGCGCCAGCAGCTGGCCGCTAGCGGGATACACAGATACGCAGTATTTT.

The CDR3 reads CASSQARASGANVLTF. The DNA for the CDR3 is TGCGCCAGCAGCCAAGCAAGGGCGTCTGGGGCCAACGTCCTGACTTTC. The gene calls are TRBV4-1 and TRBJ2-6; D is unclear. CDR3 length: 16 amino acids. The V gene's germline CDR1 is MGHRA and CDR2 YSYEKL. Between the trimmed V and J ends, which lost 1 base and 1 base, there was a span of 8 bases.

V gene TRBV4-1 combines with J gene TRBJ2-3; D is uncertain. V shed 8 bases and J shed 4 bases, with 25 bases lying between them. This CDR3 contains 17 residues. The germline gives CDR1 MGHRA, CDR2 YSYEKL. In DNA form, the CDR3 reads TGCGCCAGCTATCCATTTTTTATGCAGATCGGCGCAGATACGCAGTATTTT. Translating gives CASYPFFMQIGADTQYF.

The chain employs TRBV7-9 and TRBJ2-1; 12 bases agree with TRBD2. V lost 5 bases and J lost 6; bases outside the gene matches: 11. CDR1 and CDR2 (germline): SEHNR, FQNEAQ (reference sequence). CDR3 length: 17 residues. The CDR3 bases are TGTGCCAGCAGCCCCGGAACTAGCGGGAGGCTCGGCAATGAGCAGTTCTTC. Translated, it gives CASSPGTSGRLGNEQFF. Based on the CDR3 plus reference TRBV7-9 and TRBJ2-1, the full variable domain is DTGVSQNPRHKITKRGQNVTFRCDPISEHNRLYWYRQTLGQGPEFLTYFQNEAQLEKSRLLSDRFSAERPKGSFSTLEIQRTEQGDSAMYLCASSPGTSGRLGNEQFFGPGTRLTVL.

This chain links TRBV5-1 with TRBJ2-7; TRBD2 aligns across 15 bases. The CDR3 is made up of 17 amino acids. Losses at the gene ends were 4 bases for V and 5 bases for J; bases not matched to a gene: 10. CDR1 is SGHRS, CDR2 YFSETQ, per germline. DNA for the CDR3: TGCGCCAGCAGCCCCGGACTAGCGGGAGGGCCTGACAACGAGCAGTACTTC. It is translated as CASSPGLAGGPDNEQYF.

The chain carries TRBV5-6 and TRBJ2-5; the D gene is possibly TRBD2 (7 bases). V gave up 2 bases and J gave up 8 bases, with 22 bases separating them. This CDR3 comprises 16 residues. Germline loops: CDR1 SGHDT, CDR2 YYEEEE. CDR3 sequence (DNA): TGTGCCAGCAGCTTTCCGGGGGGCGGGGACCAAGGAACCCAGTACTTC. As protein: CASSFPGGGDQGTQYF.

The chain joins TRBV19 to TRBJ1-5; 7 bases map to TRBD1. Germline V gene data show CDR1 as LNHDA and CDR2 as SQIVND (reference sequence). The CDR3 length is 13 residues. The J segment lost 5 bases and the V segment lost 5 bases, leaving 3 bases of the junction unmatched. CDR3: CASSETGYQPQHF. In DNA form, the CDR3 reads TGTGCCAGTAGTGAGACAGGGTATCAGCCCCAGCATTTT.

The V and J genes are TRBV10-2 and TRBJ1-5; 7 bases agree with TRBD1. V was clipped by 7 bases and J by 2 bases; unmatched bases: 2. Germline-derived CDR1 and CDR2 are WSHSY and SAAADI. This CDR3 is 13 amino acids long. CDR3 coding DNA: TGCGCCAGCAACAGGGGCGGCAATCAGCCCCAGCATTTT. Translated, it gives CASNRGGNQPQHF.

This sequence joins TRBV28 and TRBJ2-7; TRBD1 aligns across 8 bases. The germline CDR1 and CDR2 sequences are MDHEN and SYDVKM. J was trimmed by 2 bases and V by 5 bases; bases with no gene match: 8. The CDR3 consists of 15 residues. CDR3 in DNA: TGTGCCAGCAGTCCGACAGGGGTCCCCCCCTACGAGCAGTACTTC. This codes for CASSPTGVPPYEQYF.

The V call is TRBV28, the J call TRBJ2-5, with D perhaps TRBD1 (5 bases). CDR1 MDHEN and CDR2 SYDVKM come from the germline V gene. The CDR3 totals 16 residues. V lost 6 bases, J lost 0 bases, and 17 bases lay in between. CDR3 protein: CASRFSTELYQETQYF. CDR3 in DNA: TGTGCCAGCAGATTTTCGACAGAACTTTACCAAGAGACCCAGTACTTC.